This T cell receptor beta chain stems from a study of cytomegalovirus exposure and HLA in healthy donors. Study results and limitations: As a later analysis revealed, most CMV-associated TCR beta chains appeared HLA-restricted.

V was trimmed by 3 bases and J by 4 bases, leaving 7 bases between them. Germline loops: CDR1 KGHSH, CDR2 LQKENI. The CDR3 has 13 residues. The PCR used 60 Vbeta and 13 Jbeta primers. As originally analysed: Unique TCR beta chains numbered approximately 80 million in a later analysis, with approximately 10 million shared. Generated by immunoSEQ multiplex PCR, the TCRdb table keeps only in-frame clones and is missing some. From that table come the V and J calls and clone size; the DNA was used to work out D and trimming. The sample shows 150,000 to 200,000 clones, 79% of them seen only once. With regard to this clone: Its antigen is unknown.

The source is a woman aged 50 to 60 in good health and CMV-seronegative. The sequencing sample was made of PBMCs. This chain uses TRBV18 with TRBJ1-5, with unresolved D. For the CDR3, the DNA is TGTGCCAGCTCACCGGGCACAAATCAGCCCCAGCATTTT. It yields the protein CASSPGTNQPQHF. Using reference TRBV18 and TRBJ1-5 for the parts outside the CDR3, the full variable domain is NAGVMQNPRHLVRRRGQEARLRCSPMKGHSHVYWYRQLPEEGLKFMVYLQKENIIDESGMPKERFSAEFPKEGPSILRIQQVVRGDSAAYFCASSPGTNQPQHFGDGTRLSIL.